Reported below is one TCR beta chain. The antigen remains undetermined. The data were taken from a study of cytomegalovirus exposure and HLA in healthy donors. As for the study in general: Previous work identified roughly 120 million unique TCR beta sequences from 150 million to 200 million T cells.

The CDR3 extends over 17 amino acids. The V gene end was trimmed by 2 bases and the J gene end by 0 bases; junction bases not matched to a gene: 4. Germline assignment: CDR1 SGHRS and CDR2 YFSETQ. General study results and limits: Confirmation in vitro established that a few CMV-associated chains were specific for CMV antigens. According to a later analysis, donors in an Asian-associated ancestry cluster reportedly had fewer N-insertions than the roughly 720-donor mean.

Both 60 Vbeta primers and 13 Jbeta primers went into the PCR. Sequenced by immunoSEQ multiplex PCR; TCRdb stores in-frame clones only, minus some. This listing includes tens of thousands of clones. The gene calls are TRBV5-1 and TRBJ2-2; 10 bases line up with TRBD2. Input material: PBMCs. The clonotype comes from a woman aged 40-49 years in good health and CMV-seropositive. CDR3 coding DNA: TGCGCCAGCAGCTTTGCTAGCGGGAGAGCGAACACCGGGGAGCTGTTTTTT. It is translated as CASSFASGRANTGELFF.